The present T cell receptor (beta chain) was sequenced within a study of T-cell memory formation after mild COVID-19. The study's findings and limits: Pre-infection memory carried some responding clones, suggesting that cross-reactive memory joined.

This clonotype was observed a handful of times. The target antigen is unknown. In germline, CDR1 is SGHTA, CDR2 FQGTGA. V was cut by 2 bases and J by 2 bases, with 7 bases left in between. This CDR3 region has 15 residues. One entry per CDR3 protein, called by TCRdb with MiXCR from the 5' RACE reads. The sample shows 120,000 or so distinct CDR3 sequences, around 15% of them seen only once. The clonotype comes from a man aged 18 to 30 who had mild COVID-19 (a few samples of this study predate the infection). Cell type and time point are not known. V is TRBV7-3 and J is TRBJ2-6; D unclear. Sequencing used PBMCs or a T cell subset sorted from them (not recorded which). The CDR3 loop is CASSLLGAGANVLTF. The CDR3, as DNA: TGTGCCAGCAGCTTACTCGGCGCTGGGGCCAACGTCCTGACTTTC.